The 20 T cell receptor beta chains below come from one sample, sequenced in a study of blood T cell repertoires in COVID-19 (dated by TCRdb to 2018 to 2021). The library relied on the immunoSEQ multiplex PCR assay. This is the immuneACCESS table as TCRdb keeps it, with only in-frame sequences that have V and J called. A part of the clones is gone; compared with another copy, unresolved V genes explain less than half, and the rest is unexplained. Here the sample has hundreds of thousands of clones; 70% to 90% occur a single time. The ten largest clones add up to approximately 12% of the sample. Sequencing was performed on peripheral blood. Every receptor here comes from a young woman who had recovered from COVID-19.

The chain links TRBV7-3 to TRBJ2-1; TRBD2 matches at 7 bases. V dropped 5 bases and J dropped 8; count of bases not matched to a gene: 6. The CDR3 has 13 residues. Germline V CDR1 and CDR2: SGHTA, FQGTGA. The CDR3 spells CASSQKRDDEQFF. The DNA of the CDR3 is TGTGCCAGCAGCCAAAAGCGGGACGATGAGCAGTTCTTC. The full variable domain, in which reference TRBV7-3 and TRBJ2-1 provide the parts outside the CDR3, is GAGVSQTPSNKVTEKGKYVELRCDPISGHTALYWYRQSLGQGPEFLIYFQGTGAADDSGLPNDRFFAVRPEGSVSTLKIQRTERGDSAVYLCASSQKRDDEQFFGPGTRLTVL.

The rearrangement joins TRBV7-9 to TRBJ1-2; D might be TRBD1 (5 bases). Looked up from germline, CDR1 is SEHNR and CDR2 is FQNEAQ (reference sequence). The V gene lost 0 bases and the J gene lost 4 bases, with 12 bases spanning the gap. The CDR3 is 15 residues long. In nucleotides, the CDR3 is TGTGCCAGCAGCTTAGCAGGAGGGGTTACCTATGGCTACACCTTC. Its protein product is CASSLAGGVTYGYTF.

The V and J genes are TRBV7-6 and TRBJ2-2, with 8 bases lining up with TRBD1. CDR3 size: 16 residues. Trimming removed 1 base from V and 5 bases from J; junction bases left unmatched: 6. Per the germline V gene, CDR1 is SGHVS and CDR2 is FNYEAQ. The CDR3 sequence is CASSLGAGGATGELFF. DNA of the CDR3: TGTGCCAGCAGCTTAGGGGCAGGGGGCGCGACCGGGGAGCTGTTTTTT.

The chain carries TRBV15 and TRBJ2-3; 7 nucleotides line up with TRBD2. This CDR3 comprises 18 residues. J lost 5 bases, V lost 1 base, and 15 bases had no gene match. The germline V gene has CDR1 LNHNV and CDR2 YYDKDF (reference sequence). The CDR3 reads CATSRAPPLAPKIDTQYF. CDR3 in DNA: TGTGCCACCAGCAGAGCTCCTCCACTAGCGCCGAAGATAGATACGCAGTATTTT.

The gene calls are TRBV27 and TRBJ1-2; perhaps TRBD1 as D (6 bases). Trimming took 0 bases from V and 2 from J, leaving 13 bases between them. This CDR3 spans 16 amino acids. CDR1 and CDR2 (germline): MNHEY, SMNVEV (reference sequence). DNA for the CDR3: TGTGCCAGCAGTTTATCATCAGGGGCTGGGAACTATGGCTACACCTTC. This codes for CASSLSSGAGNYGYTF.

The chain couples TRBV6-5 to TRBJ1-1, with unresolved D. Germline CDR1 reads MNHEY; CDR2 reads SVGAGI. This CDR3 is built from 13 residues. V gave up 7 bases and J gave up 0 bases, with 9 bases separating them. The chain's CDR3 is CASITRMNTEAFF. The CDR3 bases are TGTGCCAGCATTACCAGGATGAACACTGAAGCTTTCTTT.

CDR3 nucleotide sequence: TGTGCCAGCAGCTTGGGGCGGGGTTTGGGGGCTTTCTTT. It codes for CASSLGRGLGAFF. The genes are TRBV5-6 and TRBJ1-1; D uncertain. The CDR3 is 13 residues long. The V and J ends lost 0 bases and 11 bases respectively, with 14 bases between them. The germline CDR1 and CDR2 sequences are SGHDT and YYEEEE.

The chain combines TRBV4-1 with TRBJ2-7; 7 bases agree with TRBD1. The CDR3 is 16 residues long. V lost 1 base to trimming and J lost 0 bases; unmatched junction nucleotides: 6. Looked up from germline, CDR1 is MGHRA and CDR2 is YSYEKL. CDR3 sequence reads: CASSQAGQLGSYEQYF. DNA for the CDR3: TGCGCCAGCAGCCAAGCGGGACAGCTTGGCTCCTACGAGCAGTACTTC.

The chain joins TRBV19 to TRBJ1-1; 7 bases are a match to TRBD1. CDR1 and CDR2 from the germline V gene are LNHDA and SQIVND (reference sequence). The CDR3 is made up of 14 amino acids. V lost 6 bases and J lost 4; bases outside the gene matches: 8. The DNA for the CDR3 is TGTGCCAGTAGGGGGTACAGGGGAGGCACTGAAGCTTTCTTT. Protein: CASRGYRGGTEAFF.

The chain has TRBV6-5 and TRBJ1-1, with 11 bases aligning to TRBD1. The junction had 4 bases not matched to a gene; V was cut back by 5 bases and J by 5 bases. Germline CDR1 is MNHEY and CDR2 is SVGAGI. The CDR3 is 14 residues long. The CDR3 region is CASSRDRGGTEAFF. CDR3 coding DNA: TGTGCCAGCAGTAGGGACAGGGGGGGTACTGAAGCTTTCTTT.

For this clone: The same CDR3 also results from other DNA sequences found in this sample. The chain recombines TRBV6-5 with TRBJ2-7, with TRBD2 identical over 10 bases. In germline, CDR1 is MNHEY, CDR2 SVGAGI. There are 14 residues in the CDR3. The J segment lost 0 bases and the V segment lost 6 bases, leaving 2 bases of the junction unmatched. The CDR3 region has the DNA TGTGCCAGCAGCTCTAGCGGGAGCTCCTACGAGCAGTACTTC. Its protein product is CASSSSGSSYEQYF.

The chain is built from TRBV29-1 and TRBJ1-2; D may be TRBD1 (5 bases). V shed 5 bases and J shed 5 bases, with 9 bases lying between them. Germline loops: CDR1 SQVTM, CDR2 ANQGSEA. The CDR3 runs 11 residues. In nucleotides, the CDR3 is TGCAGCGTTCCGGACATTTATGGCTACACCTTC. Translating gives CSVPDIYGYTF.

The chain links TRBV19 to TRBJ1-2; D gene unclear. The CDR3 extends over 18 amino acids. V was cut by 5 bases and J by 6 bases, with 28 bases left in between. Germline CDR1 reads LNHDA; CDR2 reads SQIVND (reference sequence). CDR3 DNA sequence: TGTGCCAGTAGTGCATTACATGCCGGAGCCTCCTTATTGAATGGCTACACCTTC. Translation: CASSALHAGASLLNGYTF.

This chain uses TRBV11-3 with TRBJ2-7, with D tentatively TRBD2 (5 bases). CDR1 and CDR2 (germline): SGHNT, YENEEA. Trimming left V 4 bases short and J 4 bases short, with 11 bases between. The CDR3 has 13 amino acids. The chain's CDR3 is CASSSGGGYEQYF. In nucleotides, the CDR3 is TGTGCCAGCAGCTCCGGAGGCGGGTACGAGCAGTACTTC.

The chain is built from TRBV6-6 and TRBJ2-7, with D tentatively TRBD2 (6 bases). V lost 3 bases to trimming and J lost 2 bases, with 14 bases between them. This CDR3 comprises 15 residues. Germline loops: CDR1 MNHNY, CDR2 SVGAGI (reference sequence). CDR3 nucleotide sequence: TGTGCCAGCAGTTATCGTGTAGCGGCTCCCTACGAGCAGTACTTC. It codes for CASSYRVAAPYEQYF.

This sequence joins TRBV9 and TRBJ1-1, with a possible D match to TRBD1 (5 bases). Germline V CDR1 and CDR2: SGDLS, YYNGEE. The CDR3 totals 13 residues. V lost 3 bases and J 1 base, leaving 7 bases between the germline ends. The CDR3 spells CASSGQPNTEAFF. As DNA, the CDR3 is TGTGCCAGCAGCGGACAGCCGAACACTGAAGCTTTCTTT. The variable domain in full, completed from reference TRBV9 and TRBJ1-1, reads DSGVTQTPKHLITATGQRVTLRCSPRSGDLSVYWYQQSLDQGLQFLIQYYNGEERAKGNILERFSAQQFPDLHSELNLSSLELGDSALYFCASSGQPNTEAFFGQGTRLTVV.

The V call is TRBV12-5, the J call TRBJ1-5; 9 positions agree with TRBD1. Germline V gene data show CDR1 as LGHNT and CDR2 as FRNRAP. V lost 6 bases to trimming and J lost 6 bases; unmatched junction nucleotides: 6. This CDR3 region has 14 residues. CDR3 sequence reads: CASGPTGGSQPQHF. DNA of the CDR3: TGTGCTAGTGGCCCAACAGGGGGCTCTCAGCCCCAGCATTTT.

The J gene is TRBJ2-7, the V gene TRBV6-5; 11 nucleotides line up with TRBD2. Germline CDR1 reads MNHEY; CDR2 reads SVGAGI. Trimming removed 5 bases from V and 4 bases from J; junction bases left unmatched: 7. There are 15 residues in the CDR3. CDR3 in amino acids: CASSTGTSGSYEQYF. In DNA, the CDR3 is TGTGCCAGCAGTACAGGAACTAGCGGGAGTTACGAGCAGTACTTC.

V is TRBV5-4 and J is TRBJ2-1, with 10 bases aligning to TRBD2. V trimming: 3 bases; J trimming: 4 bases; junction bases outside the gene matches: 7. Germline CDR1 SGHNT, CDR2 YYREEE (reference sequence). CDR3 length: 16 residues. The chain's CDR3 is CASSSSWTSGYNEQFF. CDR3 in DNA: TGTGCCAGCAGCTCCTCGTGGACTAGCGGATACAATGAGCAGTTCTTC.

The chain links TRBV10-1 to TRBJ2-2; weak D call: TRBD1 (6 bases). The CDR3 sequence is 16 residues long. Trimming shortened V by 1 base and J by 3 bases, and 12 bases separated the two germline ends. The germline V gene encodes CDR1 WNHNN and CDR2 SYGVQD (reference sequence). The DNA of the CDR3 is TGCGCCAGCAGTGAGTGGGCGTCAGGGGACACCGGGGAGCTGTTTTTT. The encoded protein is CASSEWASGDTGELFF.